Below are 26 T cell receptor beta chains sequenced from a single sample in a study of beta chain features in type 1 diabetes. Study-wide results and caveats: All four CD4+ subsets from Type 1 diabetes patients carried moderately but significantly shorter TCRB CDR3s.

These receptors have no known antigen. Sequencing targeted expressed TCRB transcripts, as all isolated RNA had been reverse transcribed. Sequenced by immunoSEQ multiplex PCR; TCRdb stores in-frame clones only, minus some. This table has around 710,000 clones, 9.5% to 15% appearing once. Material for sequencing was naive CD4+ T cells from blood. Source of these receptors: a man younger than 45 with type 1 diabetes.

This clone appeared a few times. V usage is TRBV19 and J usage is TRBJ1-2; weak D call: TRBD1 (5 bases). Trimming cost V 8 bases and J 6 bases, with 10 bases left between them. The CDR3 totals 11 residues. The germline V gene encodes CDR1 LNHDA and CDR2 SQIVND (reference sequence). DNA of the CDR3: TGTGCCAGTGCCCAGGGAGATGGCTACACCTTC. The encoded protein is CASAQGDGYTF.

This clone has just a few counts. The chain recombines TRBV28 with TRBJ1-5, with a possible D match to TRBD1 (6 bases). The CDR3 runs 12 residues. CDR1 is MDHEN, CDR2 SYDVKM, per germline. V dropped 10 bases and J dropped 6 bases, with 13 bases sitting between them. CDR3 bases: TGTGCCACTAAAACAGGGACTCAGCCCCAGCATTTT. Translating it yields CATKTGTQPQHF.

The sample holds a few counts of this clone. The rearrangement links TRBV7-2 to TRBJ2-1; D ambiguous. V lost 2 bases and J lost 7, with 9 bases in between. The CDR3 is made up of 13 amino acids. The germline V gene has CDR1 SGHTA and CDR2 FQGNSA. The CDR3 DNA reads as TGTGCCAGCAGCTTACTTTCGCGAAATGAGCAGTTCTTC. It specifies CASSLLSRNEQFF.

This chain links TRBV7-2 with TRBJ1-2, with D unclear. The germline V gene encodes CDR1 SGHTA and CDR2 FQGNSA. V dropped 0 bases and J dropped 6 bases, with 14 bases sitting between them. The CDR3 extends over 15 amino acids. CDR3: CASSLAGDRSDGYTF. The CDR3 region has the DNA TGTGCCAGCAGCTTAGCAGGAGACCGGAGTGATGGCTACACCTTC.

A few counts support this clone. The chain carries TRBV14 and TRBJ1-3; D is undetermined. The CDR3 is made up of 14 amino acids. The V and J ends lost 4 bases and 4 bases respectively, with 11 bases between them. Germline V lookup: CDR1 SGHDN, CDR2 FVKESK. The CDR3 DNA is TGTGCCAGCAGCCTGACAAGGGCAGGAAACACCATATATTTT. Its translation is CASSLTRAGNTIYF.

This clone was observed a few times. The rearrangement joins TRBV25-1 to TRBJ2-5; 10 bases fit TRBD1. After removal of 4 bases from V and 4 bases from J, the junction contained 6 bases not matched to a gene. The V gene's germline CDR1 is MGHDK and CDR2 SYGVNS. This CDR3 has 15 amino acids. This CDR3 is CASSGFDRGRETQYF. The CDR3 nucleotides are TGTGCCAGCAGTGGTTTTGACAGGGGGCGAGAGACCCAGTACTTC.

The rearrangement joins TRBV11-3 to TRBJ1-1; no clear D gene. The CDR3 has 14 residues. The V gene's germline CDR1 is SGHNT and CDR2 YENEEA. With 7 bases removed from V and 2 bases from J, the gap between germline ends came to 14 bases. The CDR3 here is CASTPSAVNTEAFF. DNA for the CDR3: TGTGCCAGCACCCCTTCGGCGGTTAACACTGAAGCTTTCTTT.

This clone occurred a few times. V is TRBV4-3 and J is TRBJ2-2, with 7 bases matching TRBD2. The J segment lost 7 bases and the V segment lost 4 bases, leaving 3 bases of the junction unmatched. The CDR3 extends over 13 amino acids. Germline CDR1 reads LGHNA; CDR2 reads YSLEER. DNA for the CDR3: TGCGCCAGCAGCCGGGGAGGGTACGGGGAGCTGTTTTTT. Amino acids: CASSRGGYGELFF.

The rearrangement uses TRBV5-4 and TRBJ2-1; D ambiguous. The CDR3 covers 15 residues. The germline V gene has CDR1 SGHNT and CDR2 YYREEE (reference sequence). The ends were cut back, 0 bases at V and 4 bases at J, with 11 bases in the middle. CDR3 in amino acids: CASSLGGSIYNEQFF. DNA of the CDR3: TGTGCCAGCAGCTTGGGGGGATCGATTTACAATGAGCAGTTCTTC.

This clone was recorded a few times. This chain joins TRBV2 and TRBJ2-3; D not certain. This CDR3 comprises 14 residues. Germline CDR1 SNHLY, CDR2 FYNNEI. Trimming took off 6 bases at V and 0 bases at J, with 10 bases between the two ends. The CDR3 coding sequence is TGTGCCAGCAGAGGCCTCGTTAGCACAGATACGCAGTATTTT. This sequence encodes CASRGLVSTDTQYF.

This clone has only a few counts. This chain links TRBV7-9 with TRBJ1-6, with 8 bases aligning to TRBD1. J gave up 13 bases and V 5 bases, and 10 bases lay outside the gene matches. Germline loops: CDR1 SEHNR, CDR2 FQNEAQ (reference sequence). This CDR3 comprises 14 residues. CDR3 amino acids: CASSPTGGLFPLHF. As DNA, the CDR3 is TGTGCCAGCAGCCCAACAGGGGGACTTTTCCCCCTCCACTTT.

There are a few counts of this clone. The rearrangement uses TRBV7-9 and TRBJ2-7; 7 nucleotides line up with TRBD1. CDR3 length equals 14 residues. The ends lost 5 bases at V and 0 bases at J; junction bases unmatched: 4. Germline-derived CDR1 and CDR2 are SEHNR and FQNEAQ (reference sequence). CDR3 nucleotide sequence: TGTGCCAGCAGCCACCGGGACAGCTCCTACGAGCAGTACTTC. Its protein is CASSHRDSSYEQYF.

This clone was seen a few times. This sequence joins TRBV12-5 and TRBJ1-1; unclear D gene. V lost 9 bases to trimming and J lost 1 base, with 12 bases between them. The CDR3 sequence is 13 residues long. Germline CDR1 reads LGHNT; CDR2 reads FRNRAP. CDR3 nucleotide sequence: TGTGCTAGCTCAAAAGGTAGGAACACTGAAGCTTTCTTT. It codes for CASSKGRNTEAFF.

V is TRBV18 and J is TRBJ1-4; D is uncertain. V lost 1 base, J lost 6 bases, and 6 bases lay in between. Germline lookup yields CDR1 KGHSH and CDR2 LQKENI. The CDR3 contains 13 residues. The CDR3 sequence: CASSPREDEKLFF. In DNA, the CDR3 is TGTGCCAGCTCACCACGGGAGGATGAAAAACTGTTTTTT.

This clone was seen more than once but under ten times. The chain's CDR3 is CASSVTQTGSYEQYF. The CDR3 DNA sequence: TGTGCCAGCAGCGTGACACAGACAGGCTCCTACGAGCAGTACTTC. V is TRBV7-6 and J is TRBJ2-7; maybe TRBD1 (6 bases). The CDR3 contains 15 residues. V lost 5 bases and J 0 bases, leaving 14 bases between the germline ends. From germline, CDR1 is SGHVS and CDR2 FNYEAQ.

CDR3 in DNA: TGTGCCAGCAGCTTATCGTTGGCAGGGCTGTGGACCTTC. Translating it yields CASSLSLAGLWTF. The gene calls are TRBV7-2 and TRBJ1-2; a possible D gene is TRBD1 (5 bases). Trimming removed 2 bases from V and 14 bases from J, with 18 bases in between. This CDR3 has 13 amino acids. The germline V gene encodes CDR1 SGHTA and CDR2 FQGNSA.

This clone came up a few times. Other nucleotide sequences in the sample specify the same CDR3. V is TRBV4-3 and J is TRBJ1-2; D remains unclear. Trimming pared 0 bases from V and 0 bases from J, leaving 5 bases between. CDR1 LGHNA and CDR2 YSLEER come from the germline V gene. The CDR3 covers 14 residues. In DNA, the CDR3 is TGCGCCAGCAGCCAAGAAAGCTCTAACTATGGCTACACCTTC. Encoded protein: CASSQESSNYGYTF.

The chain employs TRBV7-2 and TRBJ2-7, with D perhaps matching TRBD1 (6 bases). V was cut by 6 bases and J by 0 bases, with 12 bases left in between. Germline V lookup: CDR1 SGHTA, CDR2 FQGNSA. The CDR3 is made up of 14 amino acids. The CDR3: CASRADRFSYEQYF. CDR3 coding DNA: TGTGCCAGCAGGGCTGACAGGTTCTCCTACGAGCAGTACTTC.

This clone was counted between two and nine times. This specimen includes other DNA sequences encoding the same CDR3. V is TRBV25-1 and J is TRBJ2-7, with D uncertain. CDR3 length: 15 amino acids. The V gene's germline CDR1 is MGHDK and CDR2 SYGVNS. V was clipped by 1 base and J by 1 base, with 11 bases between them. CDR3 sequence: CASSELGGESYEQYF. Written as DNA, the CDR3 is TGTGCCAGCAGTGAATTGGGTGGGGAATCCTACGAGCAGTACTTC.

The chain employs TRBV5-1 and TRBJ2-1; maybe TRBD1 (6 bases). The germline V and J ends were trimmed by 5 bases and 3 bases, with 9 bases remaining between them. The CDR3 is made up of 13 amino acids. CDR1 SGHRS and CDR2 YFSETQ come from the germline V gene. In nucleotides, the CDR3 is TGCGCCAGCAGGTCGGACAGCTACAATGAGCAGTTCTTC. Translating gives CASRSDSYNEQFF.

This clone was recorded a few times. The J gene is TRBJ2-5, the V gene TRBV7-8, with D uncertain. Germline CDR1 and CDR2: SGHVS and FQNEAQ. Deletions cut 5 bases from V and 4 bases from J, with 8 bases between. This CDR3 is built from 12 residues. CDR3 bases: TGTGCCAGCAGCCCTAGGCGAGAGACCCAGTACTTC. This translates into CASSPRRETQYF.

This clone was found a few times. The V and J genes are TRBV10-3 and TRBJ2-1, with TRBD2 identical over 11 bases. The V gene's germline CDR1 is ENHRY and CDR2 SYGVKD. V lost 4 bases to trimming and J lost 0 bases; unmatched junction nucleotides: 5. This CDR3 is built from 17 residues. The CDR3 spells CAISASGGSSSYNEQFF. In nucleotides, the CDR3 is TGTGCCATCAGTGCTAGCGGGGGGTCGAGCTCCTACAATGAGCAGTTCTTC.

The chain is built from TRBV11-2 and TRBJ1-1; no clear D. The germline V gene has CDR1 SGHAT and CDR2 FQNNGV. V was cut by 5 bases and J by 4 bases, with 17 bases left in between. CDR3 length equals 15 residues. The CDR3 coding sequence is TGTGCCAGCAGCAACCGCCGCGCAGCGAGCACTGAAGCTTTCTTT. This gives the protein CASSNRRAASTEAFF.

The V and J genes are TRBV5-6 and TRBJ1-1; D uncertain. Between the trimmed V and J ends, which lost 1 base and 4 bases, there was a span of 8 bases. Germline V gene data show CDR1 as SGHDT and CDR2 as YYEEEE. This CDR3 is built from 13 residues. CDR3 coding DNA: TGTGCCAGCAGCTTGATGGGGTCCACTGAAGCTTTCTTT. Its protein product is CASSLMGSTEAFF.

The chain recombines TRBV9 with TRBJ1-6, with a weak D call TRBD1 (6 bases). This CDR3 comprises 16 residues. The V end was cut by 4 bases, the J end by 0 bases, with 11 bases between. Germline-derived CDR1 and CDR2 are SGDLS and YYNGEE. The CDR3 spells CASSPQGSSYNSPLHF. The CDR3 nucleotides are TGTGCCAGCAGCCCTCAGGGGAGCTCCTATAATTCACCCCTCCACTTT.

A few counts support this clone. The sample holds other DNA sequences that translate to the same CDR3. This chain links TRBV7-3 with TRBJ1-1; a possible D gene is TRBD1 (5 bases). This CDR3 contains 13 residues. The V end lost 0 bases, the J end lost 3 bases, and 5 bases lay between the germline ends. Per the germline V gene, CDR1 is SGHTA and CDR2 is FQGTGA. The CDR3 bases are TGTGCCAGCAGCTTAACAGGGGACACTGAAGCTTTCTTT. Its protein is CASSLTGDTEAFF. Complete variable domain (other parts from reference TRBV7-3 and TRBJ1-1): GAGVSQTPSNKVTEKGKYVELRCDPISGHTALYWYRQSLGQGPEFLIYFQGTGAADDSGLPNDRFFAVRPEGSVSTLKIQRTERGDSAVYLCASSLTGDTEAFFGQGTRLTVV.